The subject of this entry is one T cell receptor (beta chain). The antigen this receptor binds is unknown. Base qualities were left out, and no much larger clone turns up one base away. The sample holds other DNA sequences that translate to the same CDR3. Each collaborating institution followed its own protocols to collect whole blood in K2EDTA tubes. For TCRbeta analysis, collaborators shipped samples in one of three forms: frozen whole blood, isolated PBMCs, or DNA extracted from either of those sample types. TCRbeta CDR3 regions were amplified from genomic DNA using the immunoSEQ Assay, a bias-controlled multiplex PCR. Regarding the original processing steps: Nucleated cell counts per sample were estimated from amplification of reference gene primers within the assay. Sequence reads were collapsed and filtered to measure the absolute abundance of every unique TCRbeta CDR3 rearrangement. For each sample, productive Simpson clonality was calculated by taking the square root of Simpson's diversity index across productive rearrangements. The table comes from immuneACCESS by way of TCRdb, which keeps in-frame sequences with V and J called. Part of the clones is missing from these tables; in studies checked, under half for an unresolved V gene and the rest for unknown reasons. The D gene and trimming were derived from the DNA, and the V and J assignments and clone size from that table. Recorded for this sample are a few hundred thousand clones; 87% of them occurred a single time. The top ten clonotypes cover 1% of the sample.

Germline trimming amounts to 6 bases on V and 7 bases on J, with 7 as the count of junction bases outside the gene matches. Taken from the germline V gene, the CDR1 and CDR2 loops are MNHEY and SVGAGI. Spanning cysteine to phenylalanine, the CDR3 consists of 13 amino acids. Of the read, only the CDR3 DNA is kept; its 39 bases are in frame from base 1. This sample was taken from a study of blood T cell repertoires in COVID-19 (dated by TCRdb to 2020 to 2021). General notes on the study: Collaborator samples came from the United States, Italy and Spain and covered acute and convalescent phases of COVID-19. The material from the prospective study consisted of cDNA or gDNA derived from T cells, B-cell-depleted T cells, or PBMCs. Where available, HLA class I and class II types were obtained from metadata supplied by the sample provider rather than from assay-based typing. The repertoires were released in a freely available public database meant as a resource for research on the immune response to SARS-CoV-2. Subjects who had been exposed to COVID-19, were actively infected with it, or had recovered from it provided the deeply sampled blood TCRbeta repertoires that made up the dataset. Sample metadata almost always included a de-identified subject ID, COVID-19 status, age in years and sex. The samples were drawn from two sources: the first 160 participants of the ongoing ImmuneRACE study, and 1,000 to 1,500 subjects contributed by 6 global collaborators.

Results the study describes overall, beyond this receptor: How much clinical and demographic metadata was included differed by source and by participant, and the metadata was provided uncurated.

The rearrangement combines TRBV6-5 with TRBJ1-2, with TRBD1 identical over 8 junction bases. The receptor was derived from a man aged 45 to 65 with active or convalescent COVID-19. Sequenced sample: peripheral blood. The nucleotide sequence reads TGTGCCAGCAGGTTGACAGGGGAAGGTGGCTACACCTTC. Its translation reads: CASRLTGEGGYTF.